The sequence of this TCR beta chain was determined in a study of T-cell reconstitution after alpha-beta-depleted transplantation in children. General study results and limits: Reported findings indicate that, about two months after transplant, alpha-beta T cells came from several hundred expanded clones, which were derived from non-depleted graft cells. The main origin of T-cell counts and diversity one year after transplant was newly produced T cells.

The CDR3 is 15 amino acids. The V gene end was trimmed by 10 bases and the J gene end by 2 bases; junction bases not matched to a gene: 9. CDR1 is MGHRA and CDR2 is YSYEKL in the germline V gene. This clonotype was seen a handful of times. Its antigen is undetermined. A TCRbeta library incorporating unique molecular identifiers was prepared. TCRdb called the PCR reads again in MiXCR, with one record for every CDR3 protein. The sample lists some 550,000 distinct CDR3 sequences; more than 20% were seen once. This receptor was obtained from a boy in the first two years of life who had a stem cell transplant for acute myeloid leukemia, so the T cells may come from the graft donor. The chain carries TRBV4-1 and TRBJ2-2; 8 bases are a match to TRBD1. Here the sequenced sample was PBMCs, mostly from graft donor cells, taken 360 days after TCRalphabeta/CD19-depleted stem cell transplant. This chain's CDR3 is CATKWTGSNTGELFF. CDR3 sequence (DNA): TGCGCCACCAAATGGACAGGGAGTAACACCGGGGAGCTGTTTTTT.